The 19 T cell receptor beta chains listed next were all sequenced from one sample in a study of T cell clonality in common variable immunodeficiency. Sequencing used immunoSEQ multiplex PCR; TCRdb keeps in-frame clones, though not all of them. The sample is made up of about 60,000 clones, none counted only once. Sample: peripheral blood mononuclear cells. The receptors were gathered from a person between 18 and 75 years old in good health.

This clone showed up many times. The CDR3 is cut off 3 residues early in the read; its end comes from the germline J gene. The V call is TRBV30, the J call TRBJ1-2; 7 nucleotides match TRBD1. The V segment lost 6 bases and the J segment 0 bases; nucleotides outside the gene matches: 4. The CDR3 has 13 amino acids. The germline V gene has CDR1 GTSNPN and CDR2 SVGIG (reference sequence). Partial CDR3 DNA: TGTGCCTGCCGGGACAGCCCTAACTATGGC. The encoded protein is CACRDSPNYG. The CDR3 in full is CACRDSPNYGYTF.

This clone was detected ten times or more. The read stops 3 residues short of the end of the CDR3; the missing end is completed from the germline J gene. The chain carries TRBV19 and TRBJ1-5; D is undetermined. Trimming removed 1 base at V and 1 base at J, with 5 bases between. This CDR3 region has 14 residues. Germline CDR1 and CDR2: LNHDA and SQIVND (reference sequence). The CDR3 DNA, read in part, is TGTGCCAGTAGTATAGCGTCCAGCAATCAGCCC. Protein product: CASSIASSNQP. In full, the CDR3 reads CASSIASSNQPQHF.

In its sample, this clone was seen many times. The read terminates 3 residues ahead of where the CDR3 ends, so the germline J gene completes it. This chain links TRBV4-2 with TRBJ1-4; TRBD1 matches at 11 bases. This CDR3 region has 16 residues. The ends lost 3 bases at V and 8 bases at J; junction bases unmatched: 8. The germline V gene has CDR1 LGHNA and CDR2 YNFKEQ. CDR3 protein: CASSHNSGTGGEKLFF. The DNA read from the CDR3 is TGTGCCAGCAGCCACAACTCCGGGACAGGGGGGGAAAAA.

Many counts were recorded for this clone. The CDR3 end falls 3 residues outside the read, so it is completed with the germline J gene. This chain joins TRBV4-2 and TRBJ2-1, with 7 bases matching TRBD2. The CDR3 consists of 17 residues. The ends lost 1 base at V and 4 bases at J; junction bases unmatched: 10. Germline assignment: CDR1 LGHNA and CDR2 YNFKEQ. CDR3 bases read: TGTGCCAGCAGCCAAGTCATCGCTAGCGGACGGTACAATGAG. Protein: CASSQVIASGRYNE. The complete CDR3 sequence is CASSQVIASGRYNEQFF.

This clone came up many times. Read data end 3 residues before the CDR3 end; the end is taken from the germline J gene. The chain has TRBV20-1 and TRBJ2-7; 8 nucleotides agree with TRBD2. Losses at the gene ends were 4 bases for V and 0 bases for J; bases not matched to a gene: 2. The CDR3 loop spans 13 amino acids. CDR1 and CDR2 (germline): DFQATT, SNEGSKA (reference sequence). The CDR3 region is CSAISGISYEQYF. Incomplete CDR3 DNA: TGCAGTGCTATTAGCGGGATCTCCTACGAG.

This clone was recorded many times. The read ends 3 residues shy of where the CDR3 ends; the end is completed using the germline J gene. J is TRBJ2-7 and V is TRBV10-1, with D maybe TRBD2 (5 bases). CDR1 WNHNN and CDR2 SYGVQD come from the germline V gene (reference sequence). The CDR3 is made up of 15 amino acids. V lost 10 bases, J lost 4 bases, and 23 bases lay in between. The part of the CDR3 DNA that was read is TGCGCCACCCAGGAGGTTCTGAACAACAAATACGAG. It yields the protein CATQEVLNNKYE. The whole CDR3 sequence reads CATQEVLNNKYEQYF.

This clone was observed a handful of times. The read finishes 3 residues shy of the CDR3 end, and the germline J gene is used to complete it. The J gene is TRBJ2-1, the V gene TRBV7-2, with TRBD2 matching over 9 bases. V shed 0 bases, J shed 6 bases, and the junction held 9 bases outside the gene matches. The germline V gene encodes CDR1 SGHTA and CDR2 FQGNSA. This CDR3 has 17 residues. The CDR3 bases that were read are TGTGCCAGCAGCTTAGCTAGCGGGAGCAACCTTTTCAATGAG. Translating gives CASSLASGSNLFNE. The whole CDR3 protein reads CASSLASGSNLFNEQFF.

This clone was seen ten or more times. The read halts 3 residues ahead of the CDR3 end, with the missing end drawn from the germline J gene. The chain recombines TRBV7-3 with TRBJ2-3; 8 bases align to TRBD2. The germline V gene has CDR1 SGHTA and CDR2 FQGTGA. The J segment lost 1 base and the V segment lost 5 bases, leaving 5 bases of the junction unmatched. There are 15 residues in the CDR3. CDR3 in amino acids: CASSKTSVGTDTQYF. The part of the CDR3 DNA that was read is TGTGCCAGCAGCAAGACTAGCGTGGGCACAGATACG.

The sample holds many counts of this clone. The read gets to within 3 residues of the CDR3 end, and the germline J gene fills in the rest. The chain is built from TRBV6-2 or TRBV6-3 and TRBJ2-7, with 10 bases fitting TRBD2. This CDR3 has 16 amino acids. CDR1 and CDR2 from the germline V gene are MNHEY and SVGEGT. The ends lost 6 bases at V and 5 bases at J; junction bases unmatched: 13. CDR3 DNA (partial): TGTGCCAGCAGCAGCCAATCTAGCGGGAGATCCGACGAG. Residues: CASSSQSSGRSDE. The entire CDR3 reads CASSSQSSGRSDEQYF.

This clone appeared many times. The read terminates 3 residues before the CDR3 end, so the remaining end is supplied by the germline J gene. This sequence joins TRBV30 and TRBJ2-7; 8 bases align to TRBD1. The germline V gene has CDR1 GTSNPN and CDR2 SVGIG (reference sequence). The CDR3 is made up of 14 amino acids. V shed 0 bases and J 2 bases; nucleotides not matched to a gene: 3. The sequenced CDR3 bases are TGTGCCTGGAGTGTGTCAGGGGGCACCTACGAG. Its protein is CAWSVSGGTYE. The CDR3, in full, reads CAWSVSGGTYEQYF.

In this sample, this clone turned up many times. The read stops 3 residues short of the end of the CDR3; the missing end is completed from the germline J gene. The chain joins TRBV18 to TRBJ2-1; the match to TRBD2 covers 10 bases. V lost 3 bases and J lost 3; bases outside the gene matches: 5. Germline V gives CDR1 KGHSH, CDR2 LQKENI. The CDR3 length is 16 residues. The CDR3 DNA, read in part, is TGTGCCAGCTCACCGGTCAGCGGGAGGGACTACAATGAG. Translated, it gives CASSPVSGRDYNE. In full, the CDR3 is CASSPVSGRDYNEQFF.

This clone was observed many times. A junction end diverges from the germline sequence, so it may reflect a read error. The read falls 3 residues short of the CDR3 end, and the missing part is taken from the germline J gene. This chain links TRBV7-7 with TRBJ2-5; 7 nucleotides align to TRBD1. The CDR3 has 15 residues. Germline CDR1 is SSHAT and CDR2 is FNYEAQ (reference sequence). The DNA read from the CDR3 is TGTGCTAGCAGCTTAGGTTCGGGACAGAAAGAGACC. Protein product: CASSLGSGQKET. In full, the CDR3 reads CASSLGSGQKETQYF.

This clone was seen repeatedly, ten times or more. Sequencing ends 3 residues short of the CDR3 end; the germline J gene provides the rest. This chain connects TRBV30 to TRBJ1-4; D may be TRBD1 (5 bases). The germline CDR1 and CDR2 sequences are GTSNPN and SVGIG (reference sequence). The CDR3 totals 13 residues. V was pared by 4 bases and J by 8 bases, with 14 bases between. The CDR3 loop is CAWTDAQGEKLFF. CDR3 bases read: TGTGCCTGGACCGACGCCCAGGGAGAAAAA.

This clone was counted at least ten times. The CDR3 end is not reached by the read, which stops 3 residues before it; the germline J gene fills it in. V is TRBV12-3 or TRBV12-4 and J is TRBJ2-7; TRBD2 aligns across 14 bases. There are 16 residues in the CDR3. V was pared by 10 bases and J by 6 bases, with 14 bases of the junction left unmatched. The part of the CDR3 DNA that was read is TGTGCCACCGGGACTAGCGGGAGAGGGGGCACTGGCGAG. This translates into CATGTSGRGGTGE. The entire CDR3 reads CATGTSGRGGTGEQYF.

In this sample, this clone turned up many times. The read ends 3 residues shy of where the CDR3 ends; the end is completed using the germline J gene. The chain uses TRBV28 and TRBJ2-7; 8 bases fit TRBD1. Trimming at V came to 5 bases and at J to 4 bases, leaving 1 base not matched to a gene. Germline CDR1 is MDHEN and CDR2 is SYDVKM. This CDR3 contains 12 residues. CDR3 bases read: TGTGCCAGCAGTAGGACAGGGTACGAG. It translates to CASSRTGYE. The complete CDR3 sequence is CASSRTGYEQYF.

This clone has a count of ten or more. The read comes to an end 3 residues before the CDR3 does, leaving the germline J gene to fill in the end. The chain joins TRBV5-8 to TRBJ2-2, with D tentatively TRBD1 (6 bases). Germline V gives CDR1 SGHTS, CDR2 YDEGEE. Trimming took 3 bases from V and 0 from J, leaving 9 bases between them. The CDR3 spans 15 residues. Here the CDR3 reads CASSWDNANTGELFF. The CDR3 DNA, read in part, is TGTGCCAGCAGCTGGGACAACGCGAACACCGGGGAG.

Ten or more counts support this clone. The DNA ends 3 residues before the CDR3 does, and the rest of the CDR3 is filled in from the germline J gene. This chain uses TRBV5-1 with TRBJ2-5; D possibly corresponds to TRBD1 (6 bases). Trimming left V 2 bases short and J 2 bases short, with 10 bases between. Germline assignment: CDR1 SGHRS and CDR2 YFSETQ. The CDR3 is 14 residues long. The CDR3 sequence is CASSFGTNQETQYF. CDR3 DNA (partial): TGCGCCAGCAGCTTTGGGACAAATCAAGAGACC.

This clone has at least ten counts. Read sequence stops 3 residues before the CDR3 end, and the germline J gene provides the missing end. The gene calls are TRBV6-1 and TRBJ1-4; D is ambiguous. CDR1 and CDR2 from the germline V gene are MNHNS and SASEGT. V was shortened by 0 bases and J by 5 bases, with 10 bases between the two germline ends. The CDR3 extends over 15 amino acids. CDR3 bases read: TGTGCCAGCAGTGAAGCTGACGGGTGGAATGAAAAA. Its translation: CASSEADGWNEK. In full, the CDR3 reads CASSEADGWNEKLFF.

This clone has ten or more counts. The CDR3 extends 3 residues past the end of the read, so its final part is completed from the germline J gene. This sequence joins TRBV19 and TRBJ1-1; 7 nucleotides agree with TRBD1. Germline V gives CDR1 LNHDA, CDR2 SQIVND (reference sequence). V gave up 5 bases and J gave up 3 bases; unmatched junction bases: 6. The CDR3 is made up of 14 amino acids. The chain's CDR3 is CASSLTGVDTEAFF. The DNA read from the CDR3 is TGTGCCAGTAGTCTTACAGGGGTGGACACTGAA.